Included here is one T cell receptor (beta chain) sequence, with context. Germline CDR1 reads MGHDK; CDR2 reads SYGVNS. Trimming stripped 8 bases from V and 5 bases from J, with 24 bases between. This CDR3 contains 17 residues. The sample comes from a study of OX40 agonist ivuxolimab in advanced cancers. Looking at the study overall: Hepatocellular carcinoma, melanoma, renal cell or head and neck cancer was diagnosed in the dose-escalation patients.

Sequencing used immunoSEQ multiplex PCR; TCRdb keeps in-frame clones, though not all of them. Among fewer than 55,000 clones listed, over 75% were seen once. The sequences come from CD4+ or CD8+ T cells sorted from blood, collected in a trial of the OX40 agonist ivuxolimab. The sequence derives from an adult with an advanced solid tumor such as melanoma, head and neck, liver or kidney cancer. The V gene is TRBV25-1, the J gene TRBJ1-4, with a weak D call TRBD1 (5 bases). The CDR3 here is CASCHRAVGDINEKLFF. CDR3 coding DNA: TGTGCCAGCTGTCACCGGGCCGTAGGGGATATAAATGAAAAACTGTTTTTT.